This T cell receptor (beta chain) was sequenced in a study of cytomegalovirus exposure and HLA in healthy donors. The CDR3 consists of 16 residues. Germline CDR1 SGHTA, CDR2 FQGTGA. V gave up 5 bases and J gave up 7 bases; unmatched junction bases: 14. Use of 60 Vbeta and 13 Jbeta primers characterized the PCR. The repertoire was sequenced with immunoSEQ multiplex PCR; TCRdb's copy has only in-frame clones and lacks some. The sample has 120,000 or so clones; approximately 71% are singletons. On this clone: Its target is not known.

The study's findings and limits: The presence/absence work took it that sequencing depth was about the same across donors. Researchers reported from a later analysis that most CMV-associated TCR beta chains appeared HLA-restricted.

The sample taken for sequencing was PBMCs. This receptor was taken from a woman aged 50 to 60 in good health and CMV-seronegative. This chain joins TRBV7-3 and TRBJ2-1, with 7 bases aligning to TRBD2. The CDR3 DNA reads TGTGCCAGCAGCCCGGGACTACCAGGTAGAGAGAATGAGCAGTTCTTC. Translating it yields CASSPGLPGRENEQFF.